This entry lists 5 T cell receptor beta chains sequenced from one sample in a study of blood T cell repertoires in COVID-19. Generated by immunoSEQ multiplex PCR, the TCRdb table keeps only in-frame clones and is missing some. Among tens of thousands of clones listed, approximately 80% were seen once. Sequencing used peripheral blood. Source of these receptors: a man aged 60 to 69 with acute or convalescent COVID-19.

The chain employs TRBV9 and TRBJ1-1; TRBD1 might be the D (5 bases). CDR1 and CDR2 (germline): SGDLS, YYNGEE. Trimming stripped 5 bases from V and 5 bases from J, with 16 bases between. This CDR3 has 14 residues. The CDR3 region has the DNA TGTGCCAGCAGTGTGACCACGGAGGGGACTGAAGCTTTCTTT. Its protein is CASSVTTEGTEAFF. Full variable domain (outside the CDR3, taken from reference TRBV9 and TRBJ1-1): DSGVTQTPKHLITATGQRVTLRCSPRSGDLSVYWYQQSLDQGLQFLIQYYNGEERAKGNILERFSAQQFPDLHSELNLSSLELGDSALYFCASSVTTEGTEAFFGQGTRLTVV.

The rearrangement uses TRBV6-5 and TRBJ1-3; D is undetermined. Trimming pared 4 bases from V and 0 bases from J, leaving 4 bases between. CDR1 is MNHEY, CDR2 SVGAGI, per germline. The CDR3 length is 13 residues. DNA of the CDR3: TGTGCCAGCAGTTCCTACTCTGGAAACACCATATATTTT. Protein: CASSSYSGNTIYF.

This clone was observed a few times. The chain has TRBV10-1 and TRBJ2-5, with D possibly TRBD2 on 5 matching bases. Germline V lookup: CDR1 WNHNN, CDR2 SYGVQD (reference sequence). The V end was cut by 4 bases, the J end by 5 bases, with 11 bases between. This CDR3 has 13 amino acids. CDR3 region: CASSAVSGETQYF. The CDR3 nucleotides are TGCGCCAGCAGTGCTGTTTCGGGGGAGACCCAGTACTTC.

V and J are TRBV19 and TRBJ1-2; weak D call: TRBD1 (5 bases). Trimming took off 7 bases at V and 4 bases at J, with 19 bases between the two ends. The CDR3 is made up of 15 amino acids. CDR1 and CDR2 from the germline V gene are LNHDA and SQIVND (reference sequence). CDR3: CASNVTASLFYGYTF. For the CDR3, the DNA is TGTGCCAGTAATGTGACAGCGAGCTTATTCTATGGCTACACCTTC.

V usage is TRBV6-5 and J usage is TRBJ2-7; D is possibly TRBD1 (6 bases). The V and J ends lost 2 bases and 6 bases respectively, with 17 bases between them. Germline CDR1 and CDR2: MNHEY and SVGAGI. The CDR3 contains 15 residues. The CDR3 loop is CASSYGQGPLSEQYF. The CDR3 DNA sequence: TGTGCCAGCAGTTACGGGCAGGGGCCGCTCTCCGAGCAGTACTTC.